Only a few counts were recorded for the clone carrying this T cell receptor (beta chain). Its cognate antigen is unknown. The CDR3 length is 15 residues. The V end lost 7 bases, the J end lost 0 bases, and 13 bases lay between the germline ends. The V gene's germline CDR1 is MNHNS and CDR2 SASEGT. MiXCR, applied by TCRdb to the 5' RACE reads, yields one record per CDR3 protein. The repertoire holds 250,000 to 300,000 distinct CDR3 sequences, 15% to 20% seen once, with 7.8% in the top ten. These data belong to a study of CD8 T cells in ankylosing spondylitis. Notes on the study in general: Disease-associated clones were reportedly significantly overrepresented in matched ankylosing spondylitis synovial fluid. A TCR beta motif made of fewer than ten highly homologous variants seemed typical of ankylosing spondylitis blood.

The TCR comes from a male donor with ankylosing spondylitis or in good health (not recorded which). The sequenced material came from blood, either unsorted or a sorted T cell fraction (not recorded which). The chain combines TRBV6-1 with TRBJ2-4; D gene uncertain. Here the CDR3 reads CASTLNVLAKNIQYF. DNA for the CDR3: TGTGCCAGCACCCTCAACGTACTAGCCAAAAACATTCAGTACTTC.